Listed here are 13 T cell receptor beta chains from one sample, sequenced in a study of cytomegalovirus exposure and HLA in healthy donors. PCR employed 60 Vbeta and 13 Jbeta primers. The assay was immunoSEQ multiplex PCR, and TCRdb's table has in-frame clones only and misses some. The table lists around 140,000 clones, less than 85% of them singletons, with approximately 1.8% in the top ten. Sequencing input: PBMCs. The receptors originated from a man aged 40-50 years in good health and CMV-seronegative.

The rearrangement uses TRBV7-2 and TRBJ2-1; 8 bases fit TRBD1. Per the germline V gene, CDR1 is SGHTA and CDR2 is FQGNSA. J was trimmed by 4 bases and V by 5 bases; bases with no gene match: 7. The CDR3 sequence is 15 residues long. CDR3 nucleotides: TGTGCCAGCAGCCCAACAGGGGGTGTTTACAATGAGCAGTTCTTC. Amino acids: CASSPTGGVYNEQFF.

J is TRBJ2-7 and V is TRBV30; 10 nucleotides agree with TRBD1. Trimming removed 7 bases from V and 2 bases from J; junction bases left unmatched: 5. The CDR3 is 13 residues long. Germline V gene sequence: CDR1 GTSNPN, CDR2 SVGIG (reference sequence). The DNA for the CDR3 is TGTGCCTTCACCGGGACAGGGGCCTACGAGCAGTACTTC. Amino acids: CAFTGTGAYEQYF.

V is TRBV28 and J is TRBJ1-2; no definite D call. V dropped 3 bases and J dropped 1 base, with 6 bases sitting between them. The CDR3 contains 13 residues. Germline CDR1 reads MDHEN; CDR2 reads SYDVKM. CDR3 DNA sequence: TGTGCCAGCAGTTTTGAGGATAACTATGGCTACACCTTC. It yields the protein CASSFEDNYGYTF.

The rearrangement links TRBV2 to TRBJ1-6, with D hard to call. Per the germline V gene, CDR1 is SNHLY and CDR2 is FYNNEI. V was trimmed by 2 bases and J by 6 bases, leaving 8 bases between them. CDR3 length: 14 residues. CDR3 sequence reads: CASSELGPNSPLHF. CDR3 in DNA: TGTGCCAGCAGTGAATTGGGCCCTAATTCACCCCTCCACTTT.

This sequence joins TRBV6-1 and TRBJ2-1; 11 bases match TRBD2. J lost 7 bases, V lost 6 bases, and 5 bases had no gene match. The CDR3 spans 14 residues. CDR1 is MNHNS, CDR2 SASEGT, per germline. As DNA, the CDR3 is TGTGCCAGCAGCCAACTAGCGGGAGTGAATGAGCAGTTCTTC. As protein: CASSQLAGVNEQFF.

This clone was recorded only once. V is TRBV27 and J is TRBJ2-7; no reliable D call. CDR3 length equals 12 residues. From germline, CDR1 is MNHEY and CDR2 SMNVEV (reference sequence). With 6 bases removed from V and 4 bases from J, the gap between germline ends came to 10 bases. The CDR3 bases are TGTGCCAGCAGCGAGACTCCGTACGAGCAGTACTTC. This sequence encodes CASSETPYEQYF.

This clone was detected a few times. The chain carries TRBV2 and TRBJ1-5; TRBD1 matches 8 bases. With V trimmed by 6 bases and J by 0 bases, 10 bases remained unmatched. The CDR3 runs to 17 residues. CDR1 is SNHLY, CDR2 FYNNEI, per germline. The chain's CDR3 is CASRQGVPILSNQPQHF. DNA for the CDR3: TGTGCCAGCAGACAGGGGGTCCCTATACTTAGCAATCAGCCCCAGCATTTT.

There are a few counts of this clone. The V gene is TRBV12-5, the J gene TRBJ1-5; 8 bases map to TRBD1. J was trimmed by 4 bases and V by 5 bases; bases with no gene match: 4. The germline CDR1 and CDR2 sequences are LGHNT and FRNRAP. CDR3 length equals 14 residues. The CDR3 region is CASGEGQGNQPQHF. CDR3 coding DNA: TGTGCTAGTGGTGAAGGACAGGGTAATCAGCCCCAGCATTTT.

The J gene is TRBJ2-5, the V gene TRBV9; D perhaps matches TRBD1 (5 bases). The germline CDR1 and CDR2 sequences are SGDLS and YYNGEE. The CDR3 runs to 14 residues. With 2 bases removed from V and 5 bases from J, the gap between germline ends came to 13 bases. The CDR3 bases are TGTGCCAGCAGCGTGACAGACTCTTCGGAGACCCAGTACTTC. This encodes CASSVTDSSETQYF.

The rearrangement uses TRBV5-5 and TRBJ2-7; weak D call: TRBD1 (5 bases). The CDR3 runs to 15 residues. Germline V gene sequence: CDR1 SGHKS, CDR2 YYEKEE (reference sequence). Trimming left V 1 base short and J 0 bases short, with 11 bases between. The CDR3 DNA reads TGTGCCAGCAGCTTGTTGATGACAGCCTCCTACGAGCAGTACTTC. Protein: CASSLLMTASYEQYF.

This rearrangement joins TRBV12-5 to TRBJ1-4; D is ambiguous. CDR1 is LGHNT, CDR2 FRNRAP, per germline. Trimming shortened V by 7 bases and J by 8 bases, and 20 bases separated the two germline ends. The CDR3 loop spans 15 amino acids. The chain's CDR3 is CASAAEAGFGEKLFF. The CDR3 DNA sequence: TGTGCTAGTGCCGCCGAAGCGGGTTTCGGAGAAAAACTGTTTTTT.

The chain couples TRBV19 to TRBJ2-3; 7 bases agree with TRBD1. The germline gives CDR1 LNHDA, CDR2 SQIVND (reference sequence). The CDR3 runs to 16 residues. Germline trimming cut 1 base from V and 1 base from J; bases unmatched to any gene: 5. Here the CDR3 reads CASSIAKGAGTDTQYF. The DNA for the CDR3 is TGTGCCAGTAGTATAGCAAAGGGGGCCGGCACAGATACGCAGTATTTT.

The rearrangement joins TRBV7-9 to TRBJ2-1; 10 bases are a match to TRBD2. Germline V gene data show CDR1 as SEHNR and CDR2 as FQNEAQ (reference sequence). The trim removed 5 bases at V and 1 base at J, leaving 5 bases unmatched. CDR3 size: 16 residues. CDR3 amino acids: CASSPTSGSSYNEQFF. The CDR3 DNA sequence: TGTGCCAGCAGCCCGACTAGCGGGTCATCCTACAATGAGCAGTTCTTC.